This is a list of T cell receptor beta chains from one sample in a study of cytomegalovirus exposure and HLA in healthy donors. The assay was immunoSEQ multiplex PCR, and TCRdb's table has in-frame clones only and misses some. This sample's table reports around 88,000 clones. The sequencing input was PBMCs. All receptors derive from a girl between 5 and 17 years old in good health and CMV-seropositive. CDR3s include the opening cysteine and the closing phenylalanine or tryptophan. A D gene is named only where the DNA matches it firmly. The size entry is marked missing in some rows and otherwise reads once, few, many or a size class.

NA	TRBV10-3	TRBJ1-2	NA	CAITSLGSNGYTF	TGTGCCATCACCTCTCTGGGGAGCAATGGCTACACCTTC
NA	TRBV9	TRBJ2-2	NA	CASTGAGELFF	TGTGCCAGCACAGGGGCAGGGGAGCTGTTTTTT
TRBD1	TRBV5-1	TRBJ1-4	NA	CASSLGTAATNEKLFF	TGCGCCAGCAGCCTCGGGACAGCTGCAACTAATGAAAAACTGTTTTTT
NA	TRBV6-1	TRBJ2-5	NA	CASSKTSLETQYF	TGTGCCAGCAGTAAAACTAGCCTAGAGACCCAGTACTTC
TRBD1	TRBV14	TRBJ2-2	NA	CASSPYPGQGYTGELFF	TGTGCCAGCAGCCCATACCCGGGACAGGGTTACACCGGGGAGCTGTTTTTT
NA	TRBV6-1	TRBJ2-1	NA	CASIKDSGGEQFF	TGTGCCAGCATAAAAGACTCAGGAGGTGAGCAGTTCTTC
NA	TRBV6-1	TRBJ2-5	NA	CASIQQNPPGTQYF	TGTGCCAGCATCCAACAGAACCCTCCTGGGACCCAGTACTTC
NA	TRBV5-1	TRBJ1-6	NA	CASSQDRGPLHF	TGCGCCAGCAGCCAAGACCGGGGACCCCTCCACTTT
TRBD2	TRBV5-1	TRBJ2-2	NA	CASSLTGGAPTNTGELFF	TGCGCCAGCAGCTTGACCGGGGGGGCCCCCACGAACACCGGGGAGCTGTTTTTT
TRBD2	TRBV5-8	TRBJ2-1	medium-sized	CASGEGTSGVPHYNEQFF	TGTGCCAGCGGGGAAGGGACTAGCGGGGTACCGCACTACAATGAGCAGTTCTTC
TRBD1	TRBV6-5	TRBJ1-5	NA	CASRGQANQPQHF	TGTGCCAGCCGTGGACAGGCAAATCAGCCCCAGCATTTT
NA	TRBV28	TRBJ1-5	NA	CASSVFRGGGSNQPQHF	TGTGCCAGCAGTGTCTTTAGGGGGGGCGGAAGCAATCAGCCCCAGCATTTT
TRBD2	TRBV5-6	TRBJ2-3	NA	CASYNGGVENTQYF	TGTGCCAGCTACAACGGGGGGGTGGAAAATACGCAGTATTTT
NA	TRBV6-5	TRBJ1-5	NA	CASSYSGGSNQPQHF	TGTGCCAGCAGTTACTCGGGGGGAAGCAATCAGCCCCAGCATTTT
NA	TRBV5-4	TRBJ1-1	NA	CASSLARQNTEAFF	TGTGCCAGCAGCTTGGCGAGGCAGAACACTGAAGCTTTCTTT
TRBD1	TRBV5-1	TRBJ2-5	NA	CASSLGQQGAWETQYF	TGCGCCAGCAGCTTGGGGCAGCAGGGGGCGTGGGAGACCCAGTACTTC
NA	TRBV9	TRBJ1-5	NA	CASSVGDWGNQPQHF	TGTGCCAGCAGCGTAGGGGACTGGGGGAACCAGCCCCAGCATTTT
NA	TRBV6-4	TRBJ2-3	NA	CASSGGDSTDTQYF	TGTGCCAGCAGTGGAGGAGACAGCACAGATACGCAGTATTTT
TRBD1	TRBV6-1	TRBJ2-7	NA	CASSEDRSSYEQYF	TGTGCCAGCAGTGAGGACAGGAGCTCCTACGAGCAGTACTTC
NA	TRBV25-1	TRBJ2-7	NA	CASSEYKRSSYEQYF	TGTGCCAGCAGTGAATATAAGAGGAGCTCCTACGAGCAGTACTTC
NA	TRBV19	TRBJ2-7	NA	CASSIGGSYYDKQYF	TGTGCCAGTAGTATAGGGGGCAGCTACTACGACAAGCAGTACTTC
NA	TRBV11-2	TRBJ1-6	NA	CASSLRGDYNSPLHF	TGTGCCAGCAGCTTACGGGGAGATTATAATTCACCCCTCCACTTT
NA	TRBV19	TRBJ1-4	NA	CASNDLAGESLEKLFF	TGTGCCAGCAATGATCTAGCAGGGGAAAGTCTTGAAAAACTGTTTTTT
NA	TRBV7-6	TRBJ2-7	NA	CASSPQGKVYEQYF	TGTGCCAGCAGCCCACAGGGTAAAGTCTACGAGCAGTACTTC
NA	TRBV19	TRBJ1-5	NA	CASSMTGGSNQPQHF	TGTGCCAGTAGTATGACAGGAGGTAGCAATCAGCCCCAGCATTTT
TRBD1	TRBV6-5	TRBJ1-3	NA	CASRWDRSGNTIYF	TGTGCCAGCAGATGGGACAGGTCGGGAAACACCATATATTTT